A single sample gave rise to the 3 T cell receptor beta chains below, sequenced in a study of molecular identifiers for immune sequencing clone quantification. TCRdb re-analysed the PCR reads in MiXCR, keeping a single row per CDR3 protein. The sample records around 65,000 distinct CDR3 sequences, roughly 18% being singletons. What was sequenced was naive CD8+ T cells from blood, with Jurkat cell RNA spiked in. Subset denoted: FACS-sorted CD8+CD4-CCR7+CD45RA+ naive T cells. The origin of the receptors is a human donor in good health. Some libraries in this study had Jurkat cell RNA spiked in.

This clonotype showed up many times. This chain connects TRBV20-1 to TRBJ1-3; the match to TRBD1 covers 7 bases. Germline lookup yields CDR1 DFQATT and CDR2 SNEGSKA (reference sequence). V was clipped by 0 bases and J by 1 base; unmatched bases: 9. The length of the CDR3 is 17 residues. Written as DNA, the CDR3 is TGCAGTGCTAGAGATCTCCCCTACAGGGGATCTGGAAACACCATATATTTT. Translation gives CSARDLPYRGSGNTIYF.

This clonotype was observed at least ten times. The chain is built from TRBV25-1 and TRBJ2-2; possible D gene TRBD1, 6 bases. CDR1 is MGHDK and CDR2 is SYGVNS in the germline V gene. V lost 9 bases and J 7 bases, leaving 21 bases between the germline ends. The CDR3 extends over 15 amino acids. CDR3 in amino acids: CARYSGTTLDGELFF. The CDR3, as DNA: TGTGCCAGGTACTCCGGGACAACTTTGGACGGGGAGCTGTTTTTT. Variable domain in full (rest from reference TRBV25-1 and TRBJ2-2): EADIYQTPRYLVIGTGKKITLECSQTMGHDKMYWYQQDPGMELHLIHYSYGVNSTEKGDLSSESTVSRIRTEHFPLTLESARPSHTSQYLCARYSGTTLDGELFFGEGSRLTVL.

This clonotype occurred a few times. This likely comes from a read error, as the CDR3 has no conserved phenylalanine or tryptophan at its end. As DNA, the CDR3 is TGTGCCAGCAGCGTAGTGGGGACAGGGTACACCGGGGAGCTGTTTTCT. It translates to CASSVVGTGYTGELFS. The chain combines TRBV9 with TRBJ2-2; 9 nucleotides match TRBD1. V was pared by 0 bases and J by 3 bases, with 3 bases of the junction left unmatched. The CDR3 has 16 residues. Per germline, CDR1 SGDLS and CDR2 YYNGEE.